This note documents a single T cell receptor beta chain sequence. Original data processing: Reference gene primers were amplified, and this amplification served to estimate nucleated cell counts. The data were produced by immunoSEQ multiplex PCR, yet TCRdb's version contains in-frame clones alone and is incomplete. V and J calls and clone size are those listed in that table; D and trimming were worked out from the DNA. The sample records roughly 140,000 clones, approximately 80% being singletons. The data belong to a study of blood T cell repertoires in COVID-19. For the study at large: The origin of the acute and convalescent COVID-19 samples was the United States, Italy and Spain. In each case, the material was cDNA or gDNA derived from T cells, B-cell-depleted T cells, or PBMCs.

This CDR3 spans 14 amino acids. The ends were cut back, 0 bases at V and 1 base at J, with 6 bases in the middle. Germline V gene sequence: CDR1 MNHEY, CDR2 SVGAGI. The sequencing sample was made of peripheral blood. The receptor's source is a man in his sixties with acute or convalescent COVID-19. J is TRBJ1-2 and V is TRBV6-5; the D gene is possibly TRBD1 (5 bases). The CDR3 spells CASSYSGGNYGYTF. CDR3 DNA: TGTGCCAGCAGTTACTCGGGGGGTAACTATGGCTACACCTTC.